This T cell receptor (beta chain) derives from a study of blood T cell repertoires in COVID-19. Study-level information: In each case, the material was cDNA or gDNA derived from T cells, B-cell-depleted T cells, or PBMCs.

Authors' data handling: Amplification with reference gene primers provided the estimates of nucleated cell counts. This table comes from immunoSEQ multiplex PCR, and its TCRdb copy is limited to in-frame clones, with some not included. The DNA was the basis for D and trimming; V, J and clone size are from that table. The sample includes 250,000 to 350,000 clones, about nine tenths of them seen just once. The CDR3 has 13 residues. Germline V gives CDR1 LNHNV, CDR2 YYDKDF (reference sequence). V lost 0 bases and J lost 5; bases outside the gene matches: 0. The receptor's source is a woman aged 18-30 years who had recovered from COVID-19. Sequencing was carried out using PBMCs or T cells enriched from blood (not recorded which). V gene TRBV15 combines with J gene TRBJ1-2, with 7 bases that match TRBD1. CDR3 sequence reads: CATSREGQYGYTF. In DNA, the CDR3 is TGTGCCACCAGCAGAGAGGGACAGTATGGCTACACCTTC. Full variable domain (rest looked up from reference TRBV15 and TRBJ1-2): DAMVIQNPRYQVTQFGKPVTLSCSQTLNHNVMYWYQQKSSQAPKLLFHYYDKDFNNEADTPDNFQSRRPNTSFCFLDIRSPGLGDTAMYLCATSREGQYGYTFGSGTRLTVV.